This TCR beta chain is drawn from a study of neurological immune-mediated disorders. Germline values: CDR1 MGHRA, CDR2 YSYEKL. This CDR3 comprises 16 residues. V dropped 3 bases and J dropped 7; count of bases not matched to a gene: 9. This clonotype was observed at least ten times. TCRdb re-called the 5' RACE reads with MiXCR, one entry per CDR3 protein. The profile shows tens of thousands of distinct CDR3 sequences, less than 5.5% of them singletons. The sample comprised PBMCs. This clonotype originated in a young man with multiple sclerosis. The rearrangement links TRBV4-1 to TRBJ1-6, with 7 bases identical to TRBD1. For the CDR3, the DNA is TGCGCCAGCAGCCATCATATCGACAGGGAAAATTCACCCCTCCACTTT. This translates into CASSHHIDRENSPLHF.